This T cell receptor beta chain was recorded in a study of technical replicates of blood from a few donors. The sample holds one count of this clone. Libraries were prepared by immunoSEQ multiplex PCR; TCRdb keeps only in-frame clonotypes and omits some of them. The data hold around 70,000 clones, with just under 97% observed a single time. The clonotype comes from a human donor in good health. The specimen sequenced was T cells isolated from PBMCs.

The CDR3 DNA follows: TGTGCCAGCAGCTTCGGATACTTCAGGGGGTCGCGCTCCTACGAGCAGTACTTC. Encoded protein: CASSFGYFRGSRSYEQYF. The J gene is TRBJ2-7, the V gene TRBV5-6, with TRBD1 identical over 7 bases. Germline V gene data show CDR1 as SGHDT and CDR2 as YYEEEE. The CDR3 covers 18 residues. Germline trimming cut 2 bases from V and 0 bases from J; bases unmatched to any gene: 14.